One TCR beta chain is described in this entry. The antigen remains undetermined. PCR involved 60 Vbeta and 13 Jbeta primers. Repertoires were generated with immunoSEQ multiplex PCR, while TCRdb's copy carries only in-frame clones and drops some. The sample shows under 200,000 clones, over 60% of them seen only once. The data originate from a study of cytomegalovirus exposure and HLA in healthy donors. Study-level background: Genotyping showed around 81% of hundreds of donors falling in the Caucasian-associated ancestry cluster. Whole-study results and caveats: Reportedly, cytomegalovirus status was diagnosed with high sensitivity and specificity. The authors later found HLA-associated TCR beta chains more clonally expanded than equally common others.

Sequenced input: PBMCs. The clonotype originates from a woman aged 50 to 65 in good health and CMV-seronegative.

The CDR3 sequence: CASSLVAGENTIYF. The CDR3 nucleotides read TGTGCCAGCAGCTTAGTGGCAGGGGAGAACACCATATATTTT. This chain joins TRBV11-2 and TRBJ1-3, with D maybe TRBD1 (6 bases). The CDR3 is 14 amino acids. Germline V CDR1 and CDR2: SGHAT, FQNNGV. V was shortened by 1 base and J by 7 bases, with 11 bases between the two germline ends.